This is a list of T cell receptor beta chains from one sample in a study of T cell changes during pregnancy in multiple sclerosis. Only in-frame clones appear in the TCRdb table, and some are missing; sequencing was by immunoSEQ multiplex PCR. Among tens of thousands of clones listed, over 85% were seen once. This material consisted of peripheral blood, taken after pregnancy. The receptors were sampled from a female donor in good health, enrolled as a control in a pregnancy study. The CDR3 runs from the conserved cysteine through the conserved F or W. A D gene is named only where the DNA matches it firmly. A row's size may be missing; if present it is once, few, many or a size class.

V	J	size	D	CDR3	DNA
TRBV27	TRBJ2-3	.	.	CASTDGDTQYF	TGTGCCAGCACTGACGGGGATACGCAGTATTTT
TRBV5-6	TRBJ1-1	.	.	CASSLTGDTEAFF	TGTGCCAGCAGCTTGACGGGGGACACTGAAGCTTTCTTT
TRBV19	TRBJ1-2	.	TRBD1	CASNPQGYYGYTF	TGTGCCAGTAACCCACAGGGGTACTATGGCTACACCTTC
TRBV5-1	TRBJ1-2	.	TRBD1	CASSLSDRVNYGYTF	TGCGCCAGCAGCTTGAGCGACAGGGTCAACTATGGCTACACCTTC
TRBV28	TRBJ1-5	.	.	CASSLTLSNQPQHF	TGTGCCAGCAGTTTAACACTAAGCAATCAGCCCCAGCATTTT
TRBV14	TRBJ2-2	.	.	CASSQAHVANTGELFF	TGTGCCAGCAGCCAAGCCCATGTTGCGAACACCGGGGAGCTGTTTTTT
TRBV28	TRBJ1-5	.	TRBD1	CASSSGQGASQPQHF	TGTGCCAGCAGTAGTGGACAGGGGGCCAGTCAGCCCCAGCATTTT
TRBV6-1	TRBJ1-1	.	TRBD1	CASSNEQGANTEAFF	TGTGCCAGCAGCAACGAACAGGGGGCAAACACTGAAGCTTTCTTT
TRBV6-5	TRBJ2-5	once	.	CASSSRLVGETQYF	TGTGCCAGCAGTTCCCGACTAGTGGGTGAGACCCAGTACTTC
TRBV5-1	TRBJ1-2	once	.	CASSYDRLEGYTF	TGCGCCAGCAGCTACGACAGACTTGAGGGCTACACCTTC
TRBV9	TRBJ2-7	.	.	CASSVEANSYEQYF	TGTGCCAGCAGCGTAGAAGCCAACTCCTACGAGCAGTACTTC
TRBV28	TRBJ2-7	.	.	CASRVQGGTYEQYF	TGTGCCAGCAGAGTGCAGGGTGGGACCTACGAGCAGTACTTC
TRBV6-5	TRBJ1-2	.	.	CASSYTSYGDYTF	TGTGCCAGCAGTTACACTAGCTACGGCGACTACACCTTC
TRBV6-5	TRBJ1-1	.	TRBD1	CASSIGTVNTEAFF	TGTGCCAGCAGTATAGGGACAGTGAACACTGAAGCTTTCTTT
TRBV18	TRBJ2-3	.	TRBD2	CASSPEGGPSTQYF	TGTGCCAGCTCACCAGAGGGAGGGCCAAGTACGCAGTATTTT
TRBV28	TRBJ2-1	.	.	CASSLPDISSYNEQFF	TGTGCCAGCAGTTTACCAGACATCAGCTCCTACAATGAGCAGTTCTTC
TRBV7-9	TRBJ2-1	.	TRBD2	CASSPRGGEYNEQFF	TGTGCCAGCAGCCCGCGGGGGGGGGAGTACAATGAGCAGTTCTTC
TRBV18	TRBJ2-7	.	TRBD1	CASSFQGQGHEQYF	TGTGCCAGCTCATTTCAAGGACAGGGGCACGAGCAGTACTTC
TRBV27	TRBJ1-1	.	.	CASSLWGEGTEAFF	TGTGCCAGCAGTTTATGGGGGGAAGGCACTGAAGCTTTCTTT
TRBV6-5	TRBJ1-2	.	.	CASSYTTNYGYTF	TGTGCCAGCAGTTACACTACTAACTATGGCTACACCTTC
TRBV7-8	TRBJ2-2	.	TRBD1	CASSSRQGEVGELFF	TGTGCCAGCAGCAGTAGACAGGGGGAGGTCGGGGAGCTGTTTTTT
TRBV4-1	TRBJ2-7	.	TRBD1	CASSPFSGTGIYEQYF	TGCGCCAGCAGCCCCTTTTCCGGGACAGGGATCTACGAGCAGTACTTC
TRBV27	TRBJ1-4	.	TRBD1	CASRETGGNEKLFF	TGTGCCAGTCGTGAGACAGGGGGGAATGAAAAACTGTTTTTT
TRBV28	TRBJ1-2	.	.	CATAPGQAIYGYTF	TGTGCCACCGCCCCGGGACAAGCGATCTATGGCTACACCTTC